This entry lists 12 T cell receptor beta chains sequenced from one sample in a study of identical twins. TCRdb reprocessed the 5' RACE reads with MiXCR, giving one entry per CDR3 protein. Of some 240,000 distinct CDR3 sequences detected, 8% to 11% appear once; the ten largest clones hold 9% to 10%. The sample taken for sequencing was memory T cells sorted from blood. The receptors shown here come from a man aged 45 to 65 in good health.

The gene calls are TRBV27 and TRBJ2-2; perhaps TRBD2 as D (7 bases). This CDR3 has 17 residues. In germline, CDR1 is MNHEY, CDR2 SMNVEV (reference sequence). V lost 2 bases, J lost 7 bases, and 20 bases lay in between. DNA for the CDR3: TGTGCCAGCAGTTTAAGATCGCGGGGGCCAACGTTCGGGGAGCTGTTTTTT. Encoded protein: CASSLRSRGPTFGELFF.

This clonotype has at least ten counts. The rearrangement uses TRBV4-1 and TRBJ1-2; D gene unclear. The V end was cut by 3 bases, the J end by 2 bases, with 7 bases between. Germline V gives CDR1 MGHRA, CDR2 YSYEKL. This CDR3 region has 13 residues. The CDR3 region is CASSQELNYGYTF. The CDR3 bases are TGCGCCAGCAGCCAGGAACTCAACTATGGCTACACCTTC.

The chain couples TRBV29-1 to TRBJ2-3; D may be TRBD2 (6 bases). The CDR3 spans 13 residues. The germline V gene has CDR1 SQVTM and CDR2 ANQGSEA. Deletions cut 6 bases from V and 0 bases from J, with 10 bases between. CDR3 sequence: CSVSSGSTDTQYF. The CDR3 nucleotides are TGCAGCGTCTCAAGCGGGAGCACAGATACGCAGTATTTT.

This clonotype has ten or more counts. This chain connects TRBV4-2 to TRBJ1-5, with TRBD1 matching over 9 bases. This CDR3 has 15 amino acids. The V segment lost 0 bases and the J segment 4 bases; nucleotides outside the gene matches: 1. Germline V gives CDR1 LGHNA, CDR2 YNFKEQ. CDR3 nucleotides: TGTGCCAGCAGCCAAGATGGGACAGGGAATCAGCCCCAGCATTTT. It translates to CASSQDGTGNQPQHF.

This clonotype was counted only a few times. DNA for the CDR3: TGTGCCAGCAGTTATTTTTCGGGGGGCCCAAACACCGGGGAGCTGTTTTTT. Translation: CASSYFSGGPNTGELFF. The rearrangement joins TRBV6-5 to TRBJ2-2; a weak D match, TRBD2 (7 bases). The CDR3 contains 17 residues. V lost 3 bases and J 2 bases, leaving 16 bases between the germline ends. Per the germline V gene, CDR1 is MNHEY and CDR2 is SVGAGI.

This clonotype was counted many times. The CDR3, as DNA: TGCGCCAGCAGCTCGGAATGGGGATACGAGCAGTACTTC. Its translation: CASSSEWGYEQYF. The chain is built from TRBV5-1 and TRBJ2-7; D unclear. Looked up from germline, CDR1 is SGHRS and CDR2 is YFSETQ. V was cut by 3 bases and J by 4 bases, with 11 bases left in between. The CDR3 totals 13 residues. The whole variable domain, filled in from reference TRBV5-1 and TRBJ2-7, reads KAGVTQTPRYLIKTRGQQVTLSCSPISGHRSVSWYQQTPGQGLQFLFEYFSETQRNKGNFPGRFSGRQFSNSRSEMNVSTLELGDSALYLCASSSEWGYEQYFGPGTRLTVT.

Ten or more counts support this clonotype. The V and J genes are TRBV4-2 and TRBJ2-5; the D gene is possibly TRBD1 (6 bases). The CDR3 has 14 residues. From germline, CDR1 is LGHNA and CDR2 YNFKEQ. Trimming took 0 bases from V and 5 from J, leaving 10 bases between them. This CDR3 is CASSQETGRETQYF. CDR3 nucleotide sequence: TGTGCCAGCAGCCAAGAGACAGGCAGGGAGACCCAGTACTTC.

Note on this clonotype: This CDR3 is missing its conserved last phenylalanine or tryptophan, likely due to a read error. The chain employs TRBV29-1 and TRBJ2-7; TRBD1 matches at 10 bases. CDR3 length: 15 residues. CDR1 is SQVTM and CDR2 is ANQGSEA in the germline V gene. J gave up 6 bases and V 6 bases, and 14 bases lay outside the gene matches. The DNA for the CDR3 is TGCAGCGTGACTACGACAGGGGGCGCGAGTGGCGAGCAGTACCTC. As protein: CSVTTTGGASGEQYL.

This clonotype was seen ten or more times. The chain uses TRBV27 and TRBJ2-5, with TRBD2 matching over 14 bases. V shed 6 bases, J shed 5 bases, and the junction held 8 bases outside the gene matches. CDR1 and CDR2 (germline): MNHEY, SMNVEV (reference sequence). The CDR3 is made up of 16 amino acids. CDR3 DNA: TGTGCCAGCAGGGGACTAGCGGGAGCACCAACGGAGACCCAGTACTTC. As protein: CASRGLAGAPTETQYF.

This clonotype has ten or more counts. CDR3 amino acids: CASSSTGINYEQYF. The CDR3 DNA sequence: TGTGCCAGCAGCTCGACAGGGATCAACTACGAGCAGTACTTC. The chain carries TRBV7-2 and TRBJ2-7; 7 bases fit TRBD1. Trimming cost V 4 bases and J 3 bases; bases outside gene matches: 6. In germline, CDR1 is SGHTA, CDR2 FQGNSA. This CDR3 contains 14 residues.

CDR3 DNA sequence: TGTGCCAGCAGCCAAGATACAAGCGGGGGTGGGAATGAGCAGTTCTTC. It specifies CASSQDTSGGGNEQFF. V gene TRBV3-1 combines with J gene TRBJ2-1, with 8 positions matching TRBD2. This CDR3 is built from 16 residues. The germline V gene has CDR1 LGHDT and CDR2 YNNKEL (reference sequence). V was clipped by 0 bases and J by 7 bases; unmatched bases: 8.

The rearrangement links TRBV10-3 to TRBJ2-1; D is undetermined. This CDR3 is 12 amino acids long. Trimming removed 2 bases at V and 6 bases at J, with 5 bases between. Germline assignment: CDR1 ENHRY and CDR2 SYGVKD. The CDR3 DNA sequence: TGTGCCATCAGTGAGATCGGCAATGAGCAGTTCTTC. Translating it yields CAISEIGNEQFF.